These 10 T cell receptor beta chains share one sample of origin, sequenced in a study of blood T cell repertoires in COVID-19. Produced via immunoSEQ multiplex PCR; TCRdb's table is partial and in-frame only. The sample has 250,000 or so clones; 85% to 90% are singletons. Sequenced material: PBMCs or T cells enriched from blood (not recorded which). These receptors were taken from a man between 35 and 55 years old who had recovered from COVID-19.

A single count supports this clone. The chain joins TRBV4-3 to TRBJ1-4; D gene ambiguous. CDR1 and CDR2 from the germline V gene are LGHNA and YSLEER. V shed 0 bases and J shed 12 bases, with 17 bases lying between them. The CDR3 runs 15 residues. The CDR3 nucleotides read TGCGCCAGCAGCCAAGAAATCGTTTTTACGAGGGAACTGTTTTTT. As protein: CASSQEIVFTRELFF.

The chain employs TRBV11-3 and TRBJ2-3; a weak D match, TRBD1 (5 bases). There are 16 residues in the CDR3. The V gene's germline CDR1 is SGHNT and CDR2 YENEEA. V gave up 5 bases and J gave up 1 base, with 16 bases separating them. CDR3 loop: CASSTYWGQGTDTQYF. In DNA, the CDR3 is TGTGCCAGCAGCACCTACTGGGGCCAGGGCACAGATACGCAGTATTTT.

The chain employs TRBV30 and TRBJ2-3; D gene uncertain. Germline assignment: CDR1 GTSNPN and CDR2 SVGIG (reference sequence). Trimming stripped 0 bases from V and 4 bases from J, with 5 bases between. This CDR3 is 12 amino acids long. CDR3 DNA: TGTGCCTGGAGTGTTGAGCCAGATACGCAGTATTTT. Translated, it gives CAWSVEPDTQYF.

V and J are TRBV5-1 and TRBJ2-5; TRBD2 matches at 11 bases. The CDR3 length is 14 residues. V gave up 1 base and J gave up 5 bases; unmatched junction bases: 1. Germline V gene data show CDR1 as SGHRS and CDR2 as YFSETQ. CDR3 DNA sequence: TGCGCCAGCAGCTTGTCTAGCGGGAGGGAGACCCAGTACTTC. This translates into CASSLSSGRETQYF.

The V call is TRBV30, the J call TRBJ2-2; D unresolved. CDR1 is GTSNPN, CDR2 SVGIG, per germline (reference sequence). The V and J ends lost 5 bases and 2 bases respectively, with 12 bases between them. This CDR3 has 14 amino acids. CDR3 in DNA: TGTGCCTGGGGGGTCGGGTCTAACACCGGGGAGCTGTTTTTT. Amino acid sequence: CAWGVGSNTGELFF.

CDR3 DNA: TGCAGTGCTAGACGAGATGGGGAGCTGTTTTTT. Protein: CSARRDGELFF. This chain connects TRBV20-1 to TRBJ2-2; D is uncertain. The germline V gene encodes CDR1 DFQATT and CDR2 SNEGSKA (reference sequence). V was clipped by 2 bases and J by 8 bases, with 6 bases between them. This CDR3 is 11 amino acids long.

In nucleotides, the CDR3 is TGTGCCAGCAGCTTGGGACTTCCCGGGGAGCAGTACTTC. It yields the protein CASSLGLPGEQYF. The chain has TRBV9 and TRBJ2-7; the D gene is possibly TRBD2 (6 bases). Germline CDR1 is SGDLS and CDR2 is YYNGEE. The CDR3 is 13 amino acids. Trimming pared 4 bases from V and 7 bases from J, leaving 15 bases between.

V is TRBV4-2 and J is TRBJ1-4; D might be TRBD1 (5 bases). From germline, CDR1 is LGHNA and CDR2 YNFKEQ. V dropped 3 bases and J dropped 2 bases, with 16 bases sitting between them. The CDR3 contains 17 residues. CDR3 DNA: TGTGCCAGCAGCCAGAGGTTCGTCGGGGGGACTAATGAAAAACTGTTTTTT. The encoded protein is CASSQRFVGGTNEKLFF.

The J gene is TRBJ2-2, the V gene TRBV19; D is possibly TRBD2 (5 bases). Trimming cost V 3 bases and J 5 bases, with 10 bases left between them. Germline V lookup: CDR1 LNHDA, CDR2 SQIVND (reference sequence). CDR3 length: 14 residues. The CDR3 sequence: CASSMLPGTGELFF. The CDR3 DNA reads as TGTGCCAGTAGTATGCTTCCGGGGACCGGGGAGCTGTTTTTT.

The gene calls are TRBV20-1 and TRBJ2-7; D gene unclear. Trimming left V 3 bases short and J 0 bases short, with 9 bases between. The V gene's germline CDR1 is DFQATT and CDR2 SNEGSKA (reference sequence). The CDR3 runs to 13 residues. CDR3 in DNA: TGCAGTGCTAGTAGTCGGTTCTCCTACGAGCAGTACTTC. Translating it yields CSASSRFSYEQYF.